This T cell receptor beta chain was captured by sequencing in a study of blood T cell repertoires in COVID-19. Original methodology: From reference gene primer amplification, estimates of nucleated cell counts were derived. Profiled with immunoSEQ multiplex PCR; TCRdb holds only in-frame clones, not every one. That table furnishes V, J and clone size, whereas the DNA furnished D and trimming. The table lists around 320,000 clones, roughly nine tenths of them singletons. Participants were aged roughly 18 to 100 years from approximately 25 US areas. It was within 2 weeks before study entry that exposed participants met a COVID-19 case. Trimming shortened V by 5 bases and J by 0 bases, and 7 bases separated the two germline ends. This CDR3 contains 13 residues. The germline V gene encodes CDR1 SGHVS and CDR2 FNYEAQ.

This rearrangement joins TRBV7-6 to TRBJ2-5; no definite D call. The sequencing input was PBMCs or T cells enriched from blood (not recorded which). The sequence came from a woman aged 45 to 65 who had been exposed to COVID-19. The CDR3, as DNA: TGTGCCAGCAGCCTGCGCTACCAAGAGACCCAGTACTTC. This sequence encodes CASSLRYQETQYF.